This T cell receptor beta chain originates from a study of T cell repertoires in cytomegalovirus infection (dated by TCRdb to the late 2010s). General notes on the study: The peptide stimulations were aimed at well-studied HLA-B-restricted epitopes as well as recently identified HLA-C-restricted CMV epitopes, whose presentation resists viral immunomodulation. Donor HLA type was relevant to the analysis, as public TCR beta signatures indicated carriage of CMV infection together with the matching HLA type.

Reading the label with the study, this specimen's treatment or condition is: in vitro stimulation with specific CMV peptide epitopes to enrich CMV-specific T cells. Worth noting for this clonotype: The specificity of this receptor is unknown. The record has no base qualities; no much larger clone is one base away.

General findings and caveats noted by the study authors: Cumulative frequency of public TCR beta family members discriminated carriers of CMV infection plus the relevant HLA type in this cohort and an independent roughly 320-donor cohort. The ex vivo response was dominated by HLA-C-restricted CMV-specific TCR beta clonotypes, and the single most frequent clonotype in two of eight donors was supplied by these HLA-C-restricted clonotypes.

The reads were generated on an Illumina HiSeq 1500. Clones were called with MiXCR by TCRdb after fastp trimmed the public reads at Q25, and only in-frame beta chains were retained. Rows with a matching CDR3 protein are joined into one entry that keeps the most common DNA and genes. The sample table lists fewer than 850,000 distinct CDR3 sequences, roughly 28% of them with a count of one. The ten largest clones capture around 13% of the sample. Trimming removed 6 bases from V and 4 bases from J, leaving 21 bases between the germline ends. The CDR3 goes from the cysteine to the phenylalanine over 16 residues. CDR3 DNA only is kept here, 48 bases in frame from base 1. CDR1 and CDR2, looked up from the germline V gene, are SGHVS and FNYEAQ.

The TCR originated in a human donor in good health (CMV status not recorded). Some clones in this sample may be carry-over from other donors' samples. The sample in question was cultured CD8+ T cells from PBMCs, obtained from culture after CMV antigen stimulation. The chain is encoded by TRBV7-6 joined to TRBJ1-2, with the identity of the D gene unclear. CDR3 sequence: CASSGPQSFLFYGYTF. Read as DNA, the sequence is TGTGCCAGCAGTGGGCCGCAATCCTTTCTTTTCTATGGCTACACCTTC.